This T cell receptor beta chain was identified during a study of cytomegalovirus exposure and HLA in healthy donors. Study-wide points: Sequencing depth across donors, presence/absence analyses assumed, was roughly uniform. For most TCR beta V segments, an earlier analysis put the productive rate at about 87% or about 30% of the time.

This clone was seen only a few times. Its antigen is unidentified. Other DNA sequences in the sample encode the same CDR3. Germline values: CDR1 SGHRS, CDR2 YFSETQ. Trimming stripped 0 bases from V and 4 bases from J, with 11 bases between. CDR3 length equals 15 residues. A multiplex PCR was run with 60 Vbeta primers and 13 Jbeta primers. Method: immunoSEQ multiplex PCR; TCRdb's copy keeps in-frame clones and lacks some. The sample shows about 150,000 clones, around 75% of them seen only once. The receptor was isolated from a young man in good health and CMV-seropositive. The sequenced material came from PBMCs. The genes are TRBV5-1 and TRBJ2-1; a weak D match, TRBD1 (5 bases). CDR3 amino acids: CASSLVGDSYNEQFF. The CDR3 nucleotides read TGCGCCAGCAGCTTGGTGGGTGACAGTTACAATGAGCAGTTCTTC. Drawing the rest from reference TRBV5-1 and TRBJ2-1, the complete variable domain is KAGVTQTPRYLIKTRGQQVTLSCSPISGHRSVSWYQQTPGQGLQFLFEYFSETQRNKGNFPGRFSGRQFSNSRSEMNVSTLELGDSALYLCASSLVGDSYNEQFFGPGTRLTVL.